This TCR beta chain was documented in a study of blood T cell repertoires in COVID-19. About the study: Some COVID-19 samples were acute and others convalescent; all came from the United States, Italy and Spain.

Cohorts were determined from participant-reported clinical history. For recovered donors of Cohort 3, there were two negative PCRs, clearance, or symptom resolution. Deletions cut 5 bases from V and 7 bases from J, with 15 bases between. Germline V lookup: CDR1 SGHTA, CDR2 FQGNSA. The CDR3 loop spans 15 amino acids. Profiling relied on immunoSEQ multiplex PCR, and the TCRdb table lists in-frame clones only, not all of them. Altogether about 480,000 clones are present, approximately 88% being singletons, with the ten largest covering 1.5% to 2%. The sample comprised PBMCs or T cells enriched from blood (not recorded which). The gene calls are TRBV7-2 and TRBJ1-6, with D perhaps matching TRBD1 (6 bases). This clonotype originated in a woman aged 40 to 50 who had recovered from COVID-19. This chain's CDR3 is CASSPQGWINSPLHF. The CDR3 DNA is TGTGCCAGCAGCCCACAGGGTTGGATCAATTCACCCCTCCACTTT.